These 10 T cell receptor beta chains were all obtained from the same sample, sequenced in a study of cytomegalovirus exposure and HLA in healthy donors. Vbeta (60) and Jbeta (13) primers were used in the PCR. Only in-frame clones appear in the TCRdb table, and some are missing; sequencing was by immunoSEQ multiplex PCR. The sample records about 160,000 clones, under 90% being singletons. Sample: PBMCs. These receptors originate from a man younger than 45 in good health and CMV-seronegative.

This rearrangement joins TRBV9 to TRBJ1-2; 8 bases are a match to TRBD1. J lost 2 bases, V lost 3 bases, and 9 bases had no gene match. Germline-derived CDR1 and CDR2 are SGDLS and YYNGEE. This CDR3 is built from 16 residues. The CDR3: CASSASRGHQNYGYTF. The CDR3 nucleotides read TGTGCCAGCAGCGCCTCCAGGGGGCACCAGAACTATGGCTACACCTTC.

This chain uses TRBV25-1 with TRBJ2-7; 7 positions agree with TRBD2. The germline V gene encodes CDR1 MGHDK and CDR2 SYGVNS. The CDR3 is 14 amino acids. With V trimmed by 1 base and J by 6 bases, 6 bases remained unmatched. CDR3 in amino acids: CASSESGGASEQYF. The CDR3 bases are TGTGCCAGCAGTGAATCGGGGGGAGCAAGCGAGCAGTACTTC.

The chain uses TRBV5-1 and TRBJ1-1; D remains unclear. Trimming shortened V by 0 bases and J by 4 bases, and 7 bases separated the two germline ends. Per germline, CDR1 SGHRS and CDR2 YFSETQ. The CDR3 length is 13 residues. CDR3 region: CASSLAGPTEAFF. The CDR3 DNA reads TGCGCCAGCAGCTTGGCAGGCCCCACTGAAGCTTTCTTT.

This clone turned up a few times. The chain couples TRBV28 to TRBJ2-5, with 11 bases lining up with TRBD2. The germline CDR1 and CDR2 sequences are MDHEN and SYDVKM. V shed 5 bases and J 4 bases; nucleotides not matched to a gene: 9. There are 16 residues in the CDR3. The CDR3 region is CASSHLLAGVRETQYF. The CDR3 DNA sequence: TGTGCCAGCAGTCATCTACTAGCGGGAGTACGAGAGACCCAGTACTTC.

This clone was counted a single time. The rearrangement links TRBV30 to TRBJ2-3; 8 positions match TRBD1. The J segment lost 6 bases and the V segment lost 4 bases, leaving 6 bases of the junction unmatched. CDR3 length: 13 residues. CDR1 is GTSNPN, CDR2 SVGIG, per germline (reference sequence). The CDR3 region is CAWTPRGLDTQYF. In DNA, the CDR3 is TGTGCCTGGACACCCAGGGGGCTGGATACGCAGTATTTT.

In this sample, this clone turned up once. The chain is built from TRBV30 and TRBJ2-5; a possible D gene is TRBD1 (6 bases). Germline V gives CDR1 GTSNPN, CDR2 SVGIG (reference sequence). The CDR3 is 12 amino acids. V was trimmed by 4 bases and J by 1 base, leaving 7 bases between them. CDR3: CAWTGVQETQYF. For the CDR3, the DNA is TGTGCCTGGACAGGGGTCCAAGAGACCCAGTACTTC.

The chain carries TRBV7-7 and TRBJ2-3; 9 nucleotides match TRBD1. This CDR3 spans 15 amino acids. V dropped 5 bases and J dropped 4; count of bases not matched to a gene: 7. Germline V gene lookup returns CDR1 SSHAT and CDR2 FNYEAQ (reference sequence). The CDR3 reads CASSKGTGRSDTQYF. Here the CDR3 DNA reads TGTGCCAGCAGCAAGGGGACAGGGCGGTCAGATACGCAGTATTTT.

V and J are TRBV5-6 and TRBJ2-5; D might be TRBD2 (5 bases). The CDR3 is 14 residues long. V was cut by 4 bases and J by 4 bases, with 14 bases left in between. CDR1 and CDR2 from the germline V gene are SGHDT and YYEEEE. The CDR3 is CASSRDSAGETQYF. DNA for the CDR3: TGTGCCAGCAGCCGAGACTCGGCGGGAGAGACCCAGTACTTC.

This rearrangement joins TRBV4-2 to TRBJ2-1, with 9 bases that match TRBD2. The V and J ends lost 4 bases and 4 bases, in that order; junction bases with no gene match: 8. CDR1 and CDR2 from the germline V gene are LGHNA and YNFKEQ. The CDR3 consists of 16 residues. This CDR3 is CASSPQPSGAYNEQFF. CDR3 sequence (DNA): TGTGCCAGCAGCCCCCAGCCTAGCGGGGCTTACAATGAGCAGTTCTTC.

This clone was observed a single time. The chain links TRBV7-2 to TRBJ1-5; 7 nucleotides agree with TRBD1. V trimming: 1 base; J trimming: 2 bases; junction bases outside the gene matches: 8. The CDR3 spans 17 residues. CDR1 and CDR2 (germline): SGHTA, FQGNSA. The CDR3 nucleotides read TGTGCCAGCAGCTTAGTACCAGGGGGATTTGGCAATCAGCCCCAGCATTTT. It codes for CASSLVPGGFGNQPQHF.